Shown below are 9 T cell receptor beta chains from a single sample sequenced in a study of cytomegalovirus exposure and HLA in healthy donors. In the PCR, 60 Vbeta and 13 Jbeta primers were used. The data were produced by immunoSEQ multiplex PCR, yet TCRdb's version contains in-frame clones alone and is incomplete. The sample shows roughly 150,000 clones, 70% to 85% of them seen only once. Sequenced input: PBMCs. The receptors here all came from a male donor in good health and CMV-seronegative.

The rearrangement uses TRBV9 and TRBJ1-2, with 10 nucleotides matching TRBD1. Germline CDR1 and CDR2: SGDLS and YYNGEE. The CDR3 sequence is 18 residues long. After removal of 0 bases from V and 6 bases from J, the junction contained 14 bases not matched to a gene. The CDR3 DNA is TGTGCCAGCAGCGTAGGGACAGGGGGACCTCTAGTCGATGATGGCTACACCTTC. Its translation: CASSVGTGGPLVDDGYTF.

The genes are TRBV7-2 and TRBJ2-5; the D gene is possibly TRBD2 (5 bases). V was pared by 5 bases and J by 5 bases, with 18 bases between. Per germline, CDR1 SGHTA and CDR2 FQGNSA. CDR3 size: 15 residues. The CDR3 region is CASSLNSGLRETQYF. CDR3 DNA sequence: TGTGCCAGCAGCCTAAATTCGGGGTTGCGGGAGACCCAGTACTTC.

CDR3 protein: CASSLEGWSYTGELFF. The CDR3 region has the DNA TGTGCCAGCAGCTTAGAGGGTTGGTCCTACACCGGGGAGCTGTTTTTT. The chain joins TRBV7-3 to TRBJ2-2; the D gene is possibly TRBD2 (5 bases). The CDR3 extends over 16 amino acids. V was trimmed by 2 bases and J by 3 bases, leaving 13 bases between them. The germline CDR1 and CDR2 sequences are SGHTA and FQGTGA.

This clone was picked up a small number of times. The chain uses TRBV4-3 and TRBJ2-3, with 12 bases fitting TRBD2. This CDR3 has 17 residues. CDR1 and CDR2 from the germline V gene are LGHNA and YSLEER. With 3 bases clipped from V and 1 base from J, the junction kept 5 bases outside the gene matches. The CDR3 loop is CASSQGRTSGGTDTQYF. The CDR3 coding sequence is TGCGCCAGCAGCCAGGGCCGGACTAGCGGGGGCACAGATACGCAGTATTTT.

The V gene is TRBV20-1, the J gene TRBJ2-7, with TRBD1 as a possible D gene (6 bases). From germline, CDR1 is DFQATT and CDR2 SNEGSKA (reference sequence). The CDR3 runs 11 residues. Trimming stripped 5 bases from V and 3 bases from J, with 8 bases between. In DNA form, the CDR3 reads TGCAGTGCTCAGGGGCTCTACGAGCAGTACTTC. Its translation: CSAQGLYEQYF.

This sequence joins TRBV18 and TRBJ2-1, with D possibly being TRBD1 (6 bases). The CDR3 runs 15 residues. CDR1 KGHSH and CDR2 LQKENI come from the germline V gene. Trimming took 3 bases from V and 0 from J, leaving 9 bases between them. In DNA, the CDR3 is TGTGCCAGCTCACCTTCAGGGGACTCCTACAATGAGCAGTTCTTC. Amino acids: CASSPSGDSYNEQFF.

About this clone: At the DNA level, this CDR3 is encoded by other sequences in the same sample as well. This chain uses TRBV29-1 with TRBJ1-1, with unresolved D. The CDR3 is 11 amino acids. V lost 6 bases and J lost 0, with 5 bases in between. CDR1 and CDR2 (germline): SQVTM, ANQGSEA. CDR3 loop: CSVQMNTEAFF. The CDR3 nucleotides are TGCAGCGTGCAGATGAACACTGAAGCTTTCTTT.

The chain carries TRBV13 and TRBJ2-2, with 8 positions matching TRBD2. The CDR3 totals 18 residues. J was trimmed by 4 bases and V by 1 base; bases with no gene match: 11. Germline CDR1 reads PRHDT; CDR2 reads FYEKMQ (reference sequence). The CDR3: CASSLAPFSSGGTGELFF. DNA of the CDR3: TGTGCCAGCAGCTTAGCACCTTTTTCGAGCGGGGGCACCGGGGAGCTGTTTTTT.

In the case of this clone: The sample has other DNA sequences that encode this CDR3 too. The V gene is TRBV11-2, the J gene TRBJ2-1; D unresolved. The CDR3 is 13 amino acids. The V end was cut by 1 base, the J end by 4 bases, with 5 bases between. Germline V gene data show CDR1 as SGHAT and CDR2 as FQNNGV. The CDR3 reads CASSLALYNEQFF. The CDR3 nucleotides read TGTGCCAGCAGCTTAGCCTTATACAATGAGCAGTTCTTC.